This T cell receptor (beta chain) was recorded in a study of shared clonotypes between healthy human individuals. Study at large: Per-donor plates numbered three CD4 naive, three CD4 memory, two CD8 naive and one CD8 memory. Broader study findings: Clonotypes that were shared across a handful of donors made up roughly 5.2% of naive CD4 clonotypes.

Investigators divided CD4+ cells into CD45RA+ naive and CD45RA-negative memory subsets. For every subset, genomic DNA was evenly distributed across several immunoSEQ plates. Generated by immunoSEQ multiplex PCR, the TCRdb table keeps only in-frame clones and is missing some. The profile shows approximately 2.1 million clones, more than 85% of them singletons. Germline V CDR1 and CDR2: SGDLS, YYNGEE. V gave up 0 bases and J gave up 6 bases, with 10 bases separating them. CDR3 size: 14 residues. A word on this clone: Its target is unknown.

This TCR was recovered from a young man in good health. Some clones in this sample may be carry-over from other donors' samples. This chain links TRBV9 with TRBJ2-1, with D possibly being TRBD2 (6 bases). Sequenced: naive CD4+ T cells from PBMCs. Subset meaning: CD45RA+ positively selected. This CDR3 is CASSVVGRTNEQFF. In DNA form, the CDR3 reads TGTGCCAGCAGCGTAGTAGGGAGGACCAATGAGCAGTTCTTC.